This T cell receptor (beta chain) was recovered during a study of response to subunit inactivated influenza vaccine. CDR1 is DFQATT and CDR2 is SNEGSKA in the germline V gene (reference sequence). Trimming shortened V by 5 bases and J by 5 bases, and 15 bases separated the two germline ends. The CDR3 spans 14 residues. The table lists this clonotype with a few counts. The antigen remains undetermined. The study, taken as a whole, reports: New T cells are recruited in small numbers by each seasonal influenza vaccination, according to the authors' suggestion.

TCRdb re-derived calls from the RT-PCR reads in MiXCR, one entry per CDR3 protein. The data contain approximately 530,000 distinct CDR3 sequences, approximately 13% of them singletons. The chain combines TRBV20-1 with TRBJ2-2, with no clear D. Source: PBMCs from blood, taken 45 days after vaccination. The receptor comes from a man aged 50-59 years who received an inactivated influenza vaccine. CDR3 sequence: CSAAGRGVTGELFF. The CDR3 DNA sequence: TGCAGTGCTGCCGGGCGCGGTGTTACCGGGGAGCTGTTTTTT.